Sequencing of this T cell receptor beta chain was carried out in a study of T cells after yellow fever vaccination. Study details: SMART-Seq v4 Ultra Low Input handled preparation of low-cell-number fractions.

The study made its TCR cDNA through 5'RACE template switching. That step introduced a universal primer site along with UMIs. TCRdb passed the 5' RACE reads through MiXCR, listing each CDR3 protein once. This table holds tens of thousands of distinct CDR3 sequences, 5.2% found once. This clonotype was counted many times. The CDR3 runs 17 residues. CDR1 and CDR2 (germline): LGHDT, YNNKEL (reference sequence). Trimming removed 4 bases from V and 6 bases from J; junction bases left unmatched: 14. Study-wide results and caveats: Most primary-vaccination clones reappeared after the booster (just under 98% CD4, 88% CD8). Weaker overall, the secondary response nonetheless peaked faster (day 5 versus 15).

The sample in question was PBMCs, either bulk or a sorted T-cell subset (CD4+, CD8+, memory, or dextramer-sorted; not recorded which), obtained about 49 days after the first yellow fever vaccination. The sequence was collected from a man between 18 and 29 years old who received the YFV17D yellow fever vaccine. This rearrangement joins TRBV3-1 to TRBJ2-2, with 7 positions matching TRBD2. CDR3 sequence reads: CASSLLGGGPGAGELFF. The CDR3 DNA follows: TGTGCCAGCAGCCTCCTGGGCGGGGGACCGGGGGCCGGGGAGCTGTTTTTT.